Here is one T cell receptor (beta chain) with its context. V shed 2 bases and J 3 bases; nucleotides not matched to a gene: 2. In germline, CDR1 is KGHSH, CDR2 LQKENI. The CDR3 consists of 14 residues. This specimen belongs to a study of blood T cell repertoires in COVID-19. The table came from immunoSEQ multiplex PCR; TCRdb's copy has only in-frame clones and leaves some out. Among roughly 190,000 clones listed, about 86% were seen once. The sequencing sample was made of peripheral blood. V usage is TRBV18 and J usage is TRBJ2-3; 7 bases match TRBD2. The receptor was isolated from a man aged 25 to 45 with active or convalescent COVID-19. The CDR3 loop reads CASSPAGETDTQYF. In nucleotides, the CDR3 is TGTGCCAGCTCACCAGCGGGAGAAACAGATACGCAGTATTTT.